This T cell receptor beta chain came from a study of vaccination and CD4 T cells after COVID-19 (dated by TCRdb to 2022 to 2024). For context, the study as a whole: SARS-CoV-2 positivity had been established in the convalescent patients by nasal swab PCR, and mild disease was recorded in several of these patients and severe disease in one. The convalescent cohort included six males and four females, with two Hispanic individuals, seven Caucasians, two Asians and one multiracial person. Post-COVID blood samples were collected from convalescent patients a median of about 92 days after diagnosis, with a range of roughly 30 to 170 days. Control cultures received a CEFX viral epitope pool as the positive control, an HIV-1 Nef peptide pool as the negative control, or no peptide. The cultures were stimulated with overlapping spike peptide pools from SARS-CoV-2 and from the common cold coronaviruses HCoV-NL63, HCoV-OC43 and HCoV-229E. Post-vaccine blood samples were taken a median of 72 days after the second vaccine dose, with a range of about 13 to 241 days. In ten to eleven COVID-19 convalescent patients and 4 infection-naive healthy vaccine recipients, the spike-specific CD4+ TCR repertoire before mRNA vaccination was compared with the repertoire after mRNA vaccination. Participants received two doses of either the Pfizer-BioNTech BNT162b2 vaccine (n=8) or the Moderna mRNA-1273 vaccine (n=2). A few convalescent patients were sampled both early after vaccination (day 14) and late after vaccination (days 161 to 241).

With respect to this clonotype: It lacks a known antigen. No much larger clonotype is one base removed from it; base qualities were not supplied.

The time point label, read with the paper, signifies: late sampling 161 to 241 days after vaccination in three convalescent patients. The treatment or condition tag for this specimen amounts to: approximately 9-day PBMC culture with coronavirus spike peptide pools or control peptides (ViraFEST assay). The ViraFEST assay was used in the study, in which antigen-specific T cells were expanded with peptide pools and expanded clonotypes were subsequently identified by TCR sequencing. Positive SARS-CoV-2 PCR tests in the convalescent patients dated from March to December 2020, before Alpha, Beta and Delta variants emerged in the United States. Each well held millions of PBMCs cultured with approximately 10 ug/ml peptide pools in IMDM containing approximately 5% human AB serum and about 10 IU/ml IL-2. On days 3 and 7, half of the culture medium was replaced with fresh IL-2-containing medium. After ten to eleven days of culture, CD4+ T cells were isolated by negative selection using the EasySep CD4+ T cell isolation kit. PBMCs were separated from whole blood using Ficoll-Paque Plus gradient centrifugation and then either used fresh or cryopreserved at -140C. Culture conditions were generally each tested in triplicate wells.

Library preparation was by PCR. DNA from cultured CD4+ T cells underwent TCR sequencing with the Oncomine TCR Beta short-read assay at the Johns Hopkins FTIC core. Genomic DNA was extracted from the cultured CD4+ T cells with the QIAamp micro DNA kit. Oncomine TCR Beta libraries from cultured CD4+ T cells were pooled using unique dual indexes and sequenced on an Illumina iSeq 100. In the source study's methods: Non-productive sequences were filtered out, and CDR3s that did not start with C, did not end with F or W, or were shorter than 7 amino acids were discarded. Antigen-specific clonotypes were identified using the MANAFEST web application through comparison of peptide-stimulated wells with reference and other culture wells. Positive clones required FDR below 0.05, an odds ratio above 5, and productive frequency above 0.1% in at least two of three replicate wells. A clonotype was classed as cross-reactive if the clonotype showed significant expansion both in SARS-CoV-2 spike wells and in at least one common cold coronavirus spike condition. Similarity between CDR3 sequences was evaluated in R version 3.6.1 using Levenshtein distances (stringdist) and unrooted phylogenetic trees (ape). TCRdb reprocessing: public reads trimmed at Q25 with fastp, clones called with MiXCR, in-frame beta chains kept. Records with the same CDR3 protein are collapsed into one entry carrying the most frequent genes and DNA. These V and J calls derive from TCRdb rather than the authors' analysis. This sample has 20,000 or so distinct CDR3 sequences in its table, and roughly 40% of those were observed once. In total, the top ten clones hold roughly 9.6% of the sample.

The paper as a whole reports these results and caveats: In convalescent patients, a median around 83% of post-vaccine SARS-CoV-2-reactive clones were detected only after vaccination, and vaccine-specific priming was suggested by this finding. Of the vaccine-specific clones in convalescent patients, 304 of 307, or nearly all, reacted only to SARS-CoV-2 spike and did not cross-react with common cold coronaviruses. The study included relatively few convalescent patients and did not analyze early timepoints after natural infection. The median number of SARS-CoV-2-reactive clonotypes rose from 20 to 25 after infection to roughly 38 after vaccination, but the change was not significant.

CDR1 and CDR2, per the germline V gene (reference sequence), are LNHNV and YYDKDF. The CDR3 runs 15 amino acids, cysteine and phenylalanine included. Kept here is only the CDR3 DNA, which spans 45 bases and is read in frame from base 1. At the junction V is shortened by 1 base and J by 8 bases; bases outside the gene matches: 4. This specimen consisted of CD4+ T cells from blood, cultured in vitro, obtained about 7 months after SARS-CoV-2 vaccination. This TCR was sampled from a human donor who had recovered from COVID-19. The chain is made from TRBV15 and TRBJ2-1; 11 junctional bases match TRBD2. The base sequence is TGTGCCACCAGCAGAGTGACTAGCGGGACAGATGAGCAGTTCTTC. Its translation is CATSRVTSGTDEQFF.